This T cell receptor (beta chain) was identified during a study of beta chain features in type 1 diabetes. Study-level results: Moderately but significantly shorter TCRB CDR3s were found in Type 1 diabetes patients in all four CD4+ subsets. The naive, central memory and Treg TCRB repertoires looked more alike in patients than they did in healthy donors.

A single heparinised blood sample, averaging roughly 110 mL, was obtained per donor. Using CD45RO/CCR7/CD25/CD127/CD95/CD27, CD4+ naive, central memory, regulatory and stem cell-like memory cells were sorted. TCRB transcripts that were expressed got sequenced, as all of the isolated RNA had been reverse transcribed. The assay was immunoSEQ multiplex PCR, and TCRdb's table has in-frame clones only and misses some. The sample has 310,000 or so clones, around 16% seen once. Regarding this clone: The antigen is unknown.

The CDR3 covers 17 residues. The trim removed 3 bases at V and 3 bases at J, leaving 11 bases unmatched. The germline gives CDR1 SEHNR, CDR2 FQNEAQ (reference sequence). The sequencing sample was made of naive CD4+ T cells from blood. This sequence originates from a man aged 18 to 35 with type 1 diabetes. The chain carries TRBV7-9 and TRBJ2-5, with 9 bases identical to TRBD2. The CDR3 DNA is TGTGCCAGCAGCTTGACGGGACTAGCATCGGCGGAAGAGACCCAGTACTTC. Translated: CASSLTGLASAEETQYF. Full variable domain (rest looked up from reference TRBV7-9 and TRBJ2-5): DTGVSQNPRHKITKRGQNVTFRCDPISEHNRLYWYRQTLGQGPEFLTYFQNEAQLEKSRLLSDRFSAERPKGSFSTLEIQRTEQGDSAMYLCASSLTGLASAEETQYFGPGTRLLVL.